This T cell receptor (beta chain) was recorded in a study of vaccination effects on CD4 cells after COVID-19 (dated by TCRdb to between 2021 and 2022). Regarding the complete study: In the ViraFEST assay, PBMC were stimulated with viral peptide pools, and TCR sequencing was then used to find antigen-specific CD4+ T cell clonotypes based on their expansion. Participants received two doses of either the BNT162b2 or the mRNA-1273 mRNA SARS-CoV-2 vaccine. Some 1.9 million PBMC per well were cultured with 8.5 to 10 ug/ml peptides in IMDM containing approximately 4.7% human AB serum, approximately 9.9 IU/ml IL-2 and gentamicin. In both COVID-19 convalescent patients and infection-naive vaccine recipients, the study compared SARS-CoV-2 spike-specific CD4+ TCR repertoires from before mRNA vaccination with those from after it. Altogether, some 10 COVID-19 convalescent patients and a few SARS-CoV-2-naive healthy vaccine recipients made up the full study. Cultures from other donors in the study were sequenced with the Oncomine TCR Beta short-read assay on an Illumina iSeq 100.

After around 10 days of culture, CD4+ T cells were isolated with the EasySep CD4+ T cell isolation kit. Healthy vaccine recipients had no prior SARS-CoV-2 infection, confirmed by negative nucleocapsid antibodies before and after vaccination. Half of the culture medium was replaced with fresh IL-2-containing medium on days 3 and 7. Unless noted otherwise, every peptide stimulation condition was grown in triplicate wells. Using Ficoll-Paque Plus gradient centrifugation, PBMC were separated from whole blood and then either used fresh or cryopreserved at -140C. The QIAamp micro DNA kit was used to extract genomic DNA from the cultured CD4+ T cells. Libraries were constructed by the immunoSEQ multiplex PCR assay. TCR beta CDR3 sequencing was performed on DNA from the cultured, isolated CD4+ T cells. Concerning the study's data processing: Non-productive TCR sequences were removed and reads were trimmed to the CDR3 region, keeping CDR3s of at least 7 amino acids. Antigen-specific clonotypes were identified with the MANAFEST web app by comparing expansion in peptide wells against reference cultures. Positive clones required FDR<0.05 expansion versus reference and all other wells, odds ratio above 5, and frequency above 0.1% in two replicate wells. Cross-reactive clonotypes were defined as significantly expanded in SARS-CoV-2 spike wells and in at least one common cold coronavirus spike condition. CDR3 similarity was assessed by Levenshtein distance with the stringdist R package, and unrooted trees were built with ape in R 3.6.1. TCRdb provides this immuneACCESS table in a form limited to in-frame rearrangements. Some clones are lacking; in checked studies, under half of them reflect an unresolved V gene, and why the rest are absent is not known. D and trimming were read from the DNA, whereas the V and J calls and clone size are those reported in that table. The sample records roughly 34,000 clones, around three quarters of which are singletons. About 3.8% of the sample is in the top ten clones.

Overall study results and their limits: The study was limited by a small number of convalescent patients and lacked early post-infection timepoints. Clones induced by infection and clones induced by vaccination both contracted markedly at late timepoints after vaccination, which fits with T cell responses waning over time. Among healthy vaccine recipients, nearly all vaccine-induced clones were SARS-CoV-2 mono-reactive, and just 1 of 255 was cross-reactive with common cold coronaviruses.

As for this clone: Its recognized antigen is unknown. No base-level quality is on record; no much larger clone is a single base apart.

Sequenced here: CD4+ T cells from PBMCs cultured without peptide, sampled before COVID-19 vaccination. This TCR came from a human donor who received a COVID-19 vaccine.

CDR3 sequence: CASSPSGRTDTQYF. DNA sequence: TGTGCCAGCAGCCCGTCGGGACGCACAGATACGCAGTATTTT. The rearrangement combines TRBV7-7 with TRBJ2-3, with the D call perhaps TRBD1 or TRBD2, each one matching 5 bases. The CDR3 runs 14 amino acids, cysteine and phenylalanine included. The read is trimmed to its CDR3 DNA, 42 bases read in frame from base 1. Between the V and J ends, shortened by 5 bases and 1 base respectively, the junction contains 10 bases. CDR1 and CDR2 were assigned from the germline V gene (reference sequence) as SSHAT and FNYEAQ.